This record concerns one TCR beta chain sequence. The PCR employed 60 Vbeta primers together with 13 Jbeta primers. How the authors handled the data: A later analysis tallied 65 million to 85 million unique TCR beta chains, around 9.9 million of them shared. TCRdb keeps only in-frame clones here, not all; method: immunoSEQ multiplex PCR. V and J calls plus clone size are reproduced from that table; the DNA served to infer D and trimming. The sample lists 150,000 to 200,000 clones, about 76% occurring once. The CDR3 sequence is 15 residues long. Trimming cost V 4 bases and J 2 bases; bases outside gene matches: 2. The germline CDR1 and CDR2 sequences are LGHNA and YSLEER. The data originate from a study of cytomegalovirus exposure and HLA in healthy donors. Study information: Out of roughly 200 million T cells, an earlier analysis found about 120 million unique TCR beta sequences in total.

This chain joins TRBV4-3 and TRBJ1-3; 10 nucleotides match TRBD1. This TCR derives from a male donor in good health and CMV-seropositive. Sequencing was carried out using PBMCs. The DNA of the CDR3 is TGCGCCAGCAGCCTGGGGACAGGGGCTGGAAACACCATATATTTT. Its translation: CASSLGTGAGNTIYF.